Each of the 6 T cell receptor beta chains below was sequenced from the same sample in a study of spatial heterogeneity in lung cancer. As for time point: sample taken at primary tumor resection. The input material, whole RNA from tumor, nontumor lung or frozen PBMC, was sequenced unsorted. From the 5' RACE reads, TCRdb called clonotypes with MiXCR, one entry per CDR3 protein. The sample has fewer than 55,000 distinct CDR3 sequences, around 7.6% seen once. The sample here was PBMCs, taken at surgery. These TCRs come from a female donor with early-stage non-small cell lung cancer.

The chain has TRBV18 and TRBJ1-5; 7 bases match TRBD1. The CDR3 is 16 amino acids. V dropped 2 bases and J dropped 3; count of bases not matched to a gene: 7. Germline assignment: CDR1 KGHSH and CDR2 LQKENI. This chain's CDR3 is CASSPSAGGYNQPQHF. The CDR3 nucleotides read TGTGCCAGCTCACCATCTGCAGGGGGATACAATCAGCCCCAGCATTTT.

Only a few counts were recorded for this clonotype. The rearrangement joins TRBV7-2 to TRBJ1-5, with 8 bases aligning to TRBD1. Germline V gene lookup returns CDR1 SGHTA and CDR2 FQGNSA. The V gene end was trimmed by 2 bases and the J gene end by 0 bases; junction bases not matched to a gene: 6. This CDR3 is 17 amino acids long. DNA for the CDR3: TGTGCCAGCAGCTTAAGGACAGGGCCTTATAGCAATCAGCCCCAGCATTTT. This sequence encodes CASSLRTGPYSNQPQHF.

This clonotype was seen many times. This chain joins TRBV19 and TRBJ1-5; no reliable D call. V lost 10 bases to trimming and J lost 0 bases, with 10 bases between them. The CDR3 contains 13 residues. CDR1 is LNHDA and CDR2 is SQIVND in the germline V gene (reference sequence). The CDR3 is CATAGSSNQPQHF. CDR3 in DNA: TGTGCCACCGCGGGAAGTAGCAATCAGCCCCAGCATTTT. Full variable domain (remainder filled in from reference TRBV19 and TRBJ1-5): DGGITQSPKYLFRKEGQNVTLSCEQNLNHDAMYWYRQDPGQGLRLIYYSQIVNDFQKGDIAEGYSVSREKKESFPLTVTSAQKNPTAFYLCATAGSSNQPQHFGDGTRLSIL.

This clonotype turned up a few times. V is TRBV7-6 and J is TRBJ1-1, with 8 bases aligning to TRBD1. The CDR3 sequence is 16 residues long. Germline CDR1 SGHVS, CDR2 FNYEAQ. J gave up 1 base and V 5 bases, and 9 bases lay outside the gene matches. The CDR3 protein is CASSLGLGTGNTEAFF. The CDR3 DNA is TGTGCCAGCAGCCTAGGGTTGGGGACAGGGAACACTGAAGCTTTCTTT.

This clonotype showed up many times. CDR3 residues: CASSLTDNYGYTF. The CDR3 bases are TGTGCCAGCAGCTTAACCGATAACTATGGCTACACCTTC. The gene calls are TRBV7-9 and TRBJ1-2; D is undetermined. Germline V gene sequence: CDR1 SEHNR, CDR2 FQNEAQ (reference sequence). The V end was cut by 2 bases, the J end by 1 base, with 5 bases between. The CDR3 runs 13 residues.

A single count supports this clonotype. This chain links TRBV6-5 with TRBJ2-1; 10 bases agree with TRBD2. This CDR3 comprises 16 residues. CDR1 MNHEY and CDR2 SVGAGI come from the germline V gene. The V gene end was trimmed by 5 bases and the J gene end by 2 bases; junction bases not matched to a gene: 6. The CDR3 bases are TGTGCCAGCAGTCCTTTAAGCGGGGGGGCCTACAATGAGCAGTTCTTC. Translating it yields CASSPLSGGAYNEQFF.